These T cell receptor beta chains were read from a single sample in a study of identifying expanded T cells in peripheral blood. Produced via immunoSEQ multiplex PCR; TCRdb's table is partial and in-frame only. The sample includes some 120,000 clones, approximately 84% of them seen just once. Sequenced input: blood. The receptors stem from a person between 18 and 70 years old in good health. CDR3s leave out the opening cysteine and the closing phenylalanine or tryptophan.

j_call	v_call	cdr3_aa
TRBJ1-2	TRBV7-8	ASSPLGQGRSNYGYT
TRBJ2-2	TRBV25-1	ASIKGGSGELF
TRBJ1-2	TRBV14	ASSQGRAWNGYT
TRBJ2-2	TRBV6-1	ASRGRAGDTGELF
TRBJ2-5	TRBV7-6	ASSPGETQY
TRBJ1-1	TRBV27	ASSFEGETEAF
TRBJ2-7	TRBV7-9	ASSSLTPEQY
TRBJ1-1	TRBV5-4	ASSWDRGLTEAF
TRBJ2-7	TRBV5-1	ASSLTTGAQPYEQY
TRBJ2-6	TRBV6-5	ASSYGSSGANVLT
TRBJ1-2	TRBV2	ASTRRNTNSGYT
TRBJ2-1	TRBV19	ATPGRQGIYNEQF
TRBJ1-6	TRBV5-6	ASSGKGEPYNSPLH
TRBJ1-2	TRBV11-2	ASSSSGPAGYT
TRBJ1-2	TRBV6-5	ASTAQGNGYT
TRBJ1-3	TRBV7-2	ASSLVGGLVTGDGNTIY
TRBJ2-7	TRBV2	ASGILRGYEQY
TRBJ1-1	TRBV7-2	ASSLEPIRATGNTEAF
TRBJ1-6	TRBV15	ATSLNRAGNSPLH
TRBJ1-2	TRBV18	ASSPDRNNYGYT
TRBJ2-2	TRBV5-1	ASRPDSLVTTGELF
TRBJ1-2	TRBV7-9	ASSLWGGAENGYT
TRBJ2-7	TRBV18	ASSPLSYGTGGSEQY
TRBJ2-1	TRBV7-2	ASSSWGGQRAGHNEQF
TRBJ2-7	TRBV9	ASSVDLLGEQY
TRBJ2-3	TRBV7-2	ASSPQDGSGNFYTQY
TRBJ2-3	TRBV29-1	SAWTSTDTQY
TRBJ1-1	TRBV29-1	SADRSNEAF
TRBJ2-7	TRBV9	ASSAPGAGYEQY
TRBJ1-1	TRBV19	ASSHNTNTEAF
TRBJ2-4	TRBV15	ATRETQLAKNIQY
TRBJ1-2	TRBV5-1	ASKSTGGSGGYT
TRBJ1-5	TRBV30	AWSYWDRENQPQH
TRBJ2-3	TRBV30	AWKWGRGTDTQY
TRBJ2-3	TRBV10-2	ASSEYSGGLTSTDTQY
TRBJ1-4	TRBV6-1	ASNLDRGREKLF
TRBJ1-2	TRBV5-1	ASSSRQGHGYT
TRBJ1-1	TRBV7-8	ASSTDRFYTEAF
TRBJ1-1	TRBV6-5	ASSYFGGAAEAF
TRBJ1-4	TRBV30	AWSVRASGEKLF
TRBJ1-1	TRBV30	AWRPPSVNTEAF
TRBJ2-7	TRBV11-2	ASTPGTGFYEQY
TRBJ2-1	TRBV6-6	ASSYSGTTHEQF
TRBJ2-2	TRBV19	ASRHHGDGELF
TRBJ1-1	TRBV28	ASSFQDTEAF
TRBJ1-1	TRBV7-8	ASSLNARDTEAF
TRBJ2-2	TRBV6-5	ASSYGRWGTGELF
TRBJ1-5	TRBV6-5	ASSYGGRQPQH